A single sample gave rise to the 4 T cell receptor beta chains below, sequenced in a study of T cell responses to AZD1222 COVID-19 vaccine. Clones were sequenced by immunoSEQ multiplex PCR, and TCRdb holds only the in-frame ones, with some missing. The sample holds 110,000 to 150,000 clones; roughly 91% are singletons and the top ten take 7.5% to 9.5%. Material: peripheral blood, obtained on day 0 of AZD1222 vaccination. The receptor set was obtained from an adult in good health.

This chain links TRBV6-1 with TRBJ1-4; D is unresolved. The CDR3 runs 15 residues. V lost 2 bases and J 8 bases, leaving 15 bases between the germline ends. Germline assignment: CDR1 MNHNS and CDR2 SASEGT. The CDR3 loop is CASSEFPVAGEKLFF. CDR3 coding DNA: TGTGCCAGCAGTGAATTCCCGGTAGCGGGGGAAAAACTGTTTTTT.

The gene calls are TRBV10-2 and TRBJ2-2; the D gene could be TRBD1 or TRBD2 (6 bases each). This CDR3 comprises 15 residues. Germline V CDR1 and CDR2: WSHSY, SAAADI. V shed 3 bases and J shed 9 bases, with 17 bases lying between them. The CDR3 DNA sequence: TGCGCCAGCAGTGATCTGTACGGGGGCGCCCGGGAGCTGTTTTTT. It yields the protein CASSDLYGGARELFF.

The rearrangement joins TRBV5-6 to TRBJ1-2, with 9 bases matching TRBD1. This CDR3 is 19 amino acids long. V gave up 3 bases and J gave up 4 bases; unmatched junction bases: 19. CDR1 is SGHDT, CDR2 YYEEEE, per germline. CDR3 sequence: CASSYTISSGTGMGYGYTF. CDR3 nucleotides: TGTGCCAGCAGCTACACAATTTCGTCCGGGACAGGGATGGGCTATGGCTACACCTTC.

This sequence joins TRBV4-3 and TRBJ1-6, with TRBD1 as a possible D gene (6 bases). There are 15 residues in the CDR3. V was shortened by 4 bases and J by 5 bases, with 12 bases between the two germline ends. Germline V gene lookup returns CDR1 LGHNA and CDR2 YSLEER. CDR3: CASSRGTRNNSPLHF. The CDR3, as DNA: TGCGCCAGCAGCCGGGGGACAAGAAATAATTCACCCCTCCACTTT.